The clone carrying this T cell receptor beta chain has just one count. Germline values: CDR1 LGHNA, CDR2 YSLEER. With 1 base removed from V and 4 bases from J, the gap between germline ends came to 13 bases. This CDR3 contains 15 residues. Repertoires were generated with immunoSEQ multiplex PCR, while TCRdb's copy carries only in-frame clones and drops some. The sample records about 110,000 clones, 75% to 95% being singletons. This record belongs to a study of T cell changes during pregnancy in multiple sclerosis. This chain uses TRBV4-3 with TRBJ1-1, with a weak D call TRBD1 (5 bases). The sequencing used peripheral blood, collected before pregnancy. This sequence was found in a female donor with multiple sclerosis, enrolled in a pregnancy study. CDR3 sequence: CASSQGSRGGTEAFF. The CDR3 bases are TGCGCCAGCAGCCAAGGGTCAAGGGGAGGCACTGAAGCTTTCTTT.